This T cell receptor (beta chain) was captured in a study of T cell responses to AZD1222 COVID-19 vaccine. Measured with immunoSEQ multiplex PCR; TCRdb has only the in-frame clones, and not every one. The repertoire has 100,000 to 130,000 clones, more than 70% of them found once; the top ten carry around 6.7%. CDR3 length: 16 amino acids. Germline V CDR1 and CDR2: ENHRY, SYGVKD. Losses at the gene ends were 4 bases for V and 3 bases for J; bases not matched to a gene: 6. This chain uses TRBV10-3 with TRBJ2-7; 13 bases match TRBD2. The sample consisted of peripheral blood, taken on day 0 of AZD1222 vaccination. The origin of this receptor is an adult in good health. The CDR3 DNA reads TGTGCCATCAGTGGCCCGGGACTAGCGGGACTCTACGAGCAGTACTTC. Protein sequence: CAISGPGLAGLYEQYF.